This paragraph covers one T cell receptor beta chain sequence. The antigen is undetermined. Assay used: immunoSEQ multiplex PCR; TCRdb lists only in-frame clones, some missing. The top ten clones hold almost 10% of a sample with some 35,000 clones, approximately 80% of them seen once. On cycle 4 day 1 and cycle 7 day 1, as well as at baseline, blood was sampled. In germline, CDR1 is LNHDA, CDR2 SQIVND (reference sequence). The CDR3 covers 14 residues. Losses at the gene ends were 1 base for V and 7 bases for J; bases not matched to a gene: 4. These data originate in a study of OX40 agonist ivuxolimab in advanced cancers. Study observations and caveats: Expanded clones tended on average to be more numerous among CD8+ T cells than CD4+. There were also nonresponders showing low normalized T-cell clonal expansion. Individuals who were partial responders at 0.1-3.0 mg/kg had clonal expansion that ranked among the lowest.

This TCR was sampled from an adult with an advanced solid tumor such as melanoma, head and neck, liver or kidney cancer. Here the sequenced sample was CD4+ or CD8+ T cells sorted from blood, taken in a trial of the OX40 agonist ivuxolimab. The chain has TRBV19 and TRBJ2-1, with 7 bases identical to TRBD2. The CDR3 nucleotides read TGTGCCAGTAGTATAGGGGGGAGGGGTAATGAGCAGTTCTTC. This sequence encodes CASSIGGRGNEQFF.